This TCR beta chain appears in the sequencing data of a study of blood T cell repertoires in COVID-19. Background on the study: Spain, Italy and the United States supplied samples that represented acute and convalescent COVID-19. PBMCs, B-cell-depleted T cells, or T cells were the source of the cDNA or gDNA that made up the material.

The germline V gene encodes CDR1 MNHEY and CDR2 SVGAGI. The CDR3 has 15 residues. Trimming cost V 3 bases and J 3 bases, with 14 bases left between them. TCRdb's table, derived via immunoSEQ multiplex PCR, lists solely in-frame clones and lacks some. The sample lists about 130,000 clones, approximately 89% occurring once. This chain joins TRBV6-5 and TRBJ1-2, with a possible D match to TRBD1 (6 bases). This TCR derives from a woman in her seventies with COVID-19, enrolled during active disease. The source material was peripheral blood. The CDR3 region has the DNA TGTGCCAGCAGTTATTCATCCGGGACATACTATGGCTACACCTTC. This codes for CASSYSSGTYYGYTF.